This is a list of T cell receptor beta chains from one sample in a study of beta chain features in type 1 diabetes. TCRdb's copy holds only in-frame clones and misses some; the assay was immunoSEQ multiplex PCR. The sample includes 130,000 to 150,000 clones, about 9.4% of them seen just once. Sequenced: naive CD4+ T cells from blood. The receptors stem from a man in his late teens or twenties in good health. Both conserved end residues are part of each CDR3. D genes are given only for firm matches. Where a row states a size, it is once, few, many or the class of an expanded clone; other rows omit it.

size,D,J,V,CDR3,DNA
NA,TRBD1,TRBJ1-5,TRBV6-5,CASRRQGSNQPQHF,TGTGCCAGCAGACGACAGGGGAGCAATCAGCCCCAGCATTTT
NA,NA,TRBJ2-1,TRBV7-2,CASSWTPAGEQFF,TGTGCCAGCAGCTGGACTCCCGCGGGTGAGCAGTTCTTC
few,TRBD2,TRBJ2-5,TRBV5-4,CASSLGGLAEETQYF,TGTGCCAGCAGCCTGGGGGGACTAGCGGAAGAGACCCAGTACTTC
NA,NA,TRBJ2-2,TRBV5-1,CASSGRGPGDLFF,TGCGCCAGCAGTGGCAGGGGTCCCGGGGACCTGTTTTTT
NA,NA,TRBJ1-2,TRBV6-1,CASSEGDRGGYTF,TGTGCCAGCAGTGAAGGAGACAGAGGTGGCTACACCTTC
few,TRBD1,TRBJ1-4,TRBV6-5,CASSSTGVPTNEKLFF,TGTGCCAGCAGTTCTACAGGGGTTCCAACTAATGAAAAACTGTTTTTT
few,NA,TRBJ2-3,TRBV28,CASSVDRDTQYF,TGTGCCAGCAGTGTCGACAGGGATACGCAGTATTTT
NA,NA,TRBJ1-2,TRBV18,CASSPLQALANYGYTF,TGTGCCAGCTCACCTCTACAGGCGTTAGCTAACTATGGCTACACCTTC
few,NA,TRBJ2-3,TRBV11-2,CASSLDLAVSTDTQYF,TGTGCCAGCAGCTTAGATCTCGCGGTTAGCACAGATACGCAGTATTTT
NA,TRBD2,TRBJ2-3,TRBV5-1,CASSFLAGAITDTQYF,TGCGCCAGCAGCTTCCTAGCGGGGGCGATCACAGATACGCAGTATTTT
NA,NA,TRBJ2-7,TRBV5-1,CASSLARHGGSEQYF,TGCGCCAGCAGCTTGGCCCGGCACGGAGGGAGCGAGCAGTACTTC
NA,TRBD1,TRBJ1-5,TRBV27,CASSPGDRENQPQHF,TGTGCCAGCAGCCCCGGGGACAGGGAGAATCAGCCCCAGCATTTT
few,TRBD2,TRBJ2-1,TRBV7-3,CASSHPRGTSGGSSYNEQFF,TGTGCCAGCAGCCACCCCAGGGGGACTAGCGGGGGTAGCTCCTACAATGAGCAGTTCTTC
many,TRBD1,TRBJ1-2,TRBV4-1,CASSQTGTAYGYTF,TGCGCCAGCAGCCAAACCGGGACAGCCTATGGCTACACCTTC
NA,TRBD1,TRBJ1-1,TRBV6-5,CASSYSMTGTDTEAFF,TGTGCCAGCAGTTACTCGATGACAGGGACGGACACTGAAGCTTTCTTT
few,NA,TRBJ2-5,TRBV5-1,CASSPVTGGGGETQYF,TGCGCCAGCAGCCCAGTTACTGGCGGGGGCGGGGAGACCCAGTACTTC
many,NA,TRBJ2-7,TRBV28,CASSPRLEQYF,TGTGCCAGCAGCCCTCGTTTGGAGCAGTACTTC
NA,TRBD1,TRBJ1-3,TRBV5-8,CASSLGRDSSGNTIYF,TGTGCCAGCAGCTTGGGGCGGGACAGCTCTGGAAACACCATATATTTT
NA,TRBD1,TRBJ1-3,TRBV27,CASSSFGTGGNTIYF,TGTGCCAGCAGTTCATTTGGGACAGGAGGAAACACCATATATTTT
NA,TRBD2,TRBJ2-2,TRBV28,CASSPAIAGGPAGELFF,TGTGCCAGCAGTCCCGCAATAGCGGGGGGGCCCGCCGGGGAGCTGTTTTTT
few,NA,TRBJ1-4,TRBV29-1,CSVGVGRGEKLFF,TGCAGCGTTGGTGTGGGCAGGGGAGAAAAACTGTTTTTT
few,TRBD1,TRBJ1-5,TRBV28,CASSSWQGVSNQPQHF,TGTGCCAGCAGCTCCTGGCAGGGGGTGAGCAATCAGCCCCAGCATTTT
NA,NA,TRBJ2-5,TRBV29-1,CSVEEGSVETQYF,TGCAGCGTTGAAGAGGGCTCGGTGGAGACCCAGTACTTC
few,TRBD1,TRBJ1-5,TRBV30,CAWSVGTVNQPQHF,TGTGCCTGGAGTGTAGGGACAGTTAATCAGCCCCAGCATTTT
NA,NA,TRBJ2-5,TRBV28,CASKGGKETQYF,TGTGCCAGCAAGGGGGGGAAAGAGACCCAGTACTTC
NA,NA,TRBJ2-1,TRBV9,CASSGPNWGGGGGDNEQFF,TGTGCCAGCAGCGGCCCCAACTGGGGGGGCGGGGGCGGGGACAATGAGCAGTTCTTC
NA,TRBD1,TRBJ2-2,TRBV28,CASRYRGKNTGELFF,TGTGCCAGCAGGTACAGGGGCAAAAACACCGGGGAGCTGTTTTTT
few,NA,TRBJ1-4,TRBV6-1,CASSESDREKLFF,TGTGCCAGCAGTGAAAGTGATCGGGAAAAACTGTTTTTT
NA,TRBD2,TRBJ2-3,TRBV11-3,CASSTSGTNADTQYF,TGTGCCAGCAGCACCTCCGGGACTAATGCAGATACGCAGTATTTT
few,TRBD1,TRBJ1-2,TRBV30,CAWSVIGGVSYTF,TGTGCCTGGAGTGTAATAGGGGGCGTTAGCTACACCTTC
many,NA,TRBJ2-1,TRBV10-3,CAISDRTSEQFF,TGTGCCATCAGTGATCGGACAAGTGAGCAGTTCTTC
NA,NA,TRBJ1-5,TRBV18,CASSPADNQPQHF,TGTGCCAGCTCACCTGCGGACAATCAGCCCCAGCATTTT
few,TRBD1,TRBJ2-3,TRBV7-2,CASSWGPGQGTDTQYF,TGTGCCAGCAGCTGGGGACCGGGACAGGGCACAGATACGCAGTATTTT